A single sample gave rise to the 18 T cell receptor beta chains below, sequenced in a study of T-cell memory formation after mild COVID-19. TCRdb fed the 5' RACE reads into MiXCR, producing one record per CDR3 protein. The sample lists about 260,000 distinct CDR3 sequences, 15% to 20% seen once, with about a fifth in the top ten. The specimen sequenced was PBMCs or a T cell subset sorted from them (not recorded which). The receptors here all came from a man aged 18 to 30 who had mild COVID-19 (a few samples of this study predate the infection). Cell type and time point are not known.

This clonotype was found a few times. CDR3 sequence reads: CAIGGSYNEQFF. CDR3 nucleotides: TGTGCCATAGGGGGATCCTACAATGAGCAGTTCTTC. This chain connects TRBV12-3 or TRBV12-4 to TRBJ2-1; D may be TRBD1 (6 bases). V lost 10 bases, J lost 1 base, and 8 bases lay in between. The CDR3 has 12 amino acids.

CDR3 sequence: CSARDQGQGTYEQYF. The DNA of the CDR3 is TGCAGTGCTAGAGATCAGGGACAGGGGACCTACGAGCAGTACTTC. V and J are TRBV20-1 and TRBJ2-7; 10 bases align to TRBD1. Germline CDR1 DFQATT, CDR2 SNEGSKA (reference sequence). The J segment lost 2 bases and the V segment lost 0 bases, leaving 4 bases of the junction unmatched. This CDR3 is built from 15 residues.

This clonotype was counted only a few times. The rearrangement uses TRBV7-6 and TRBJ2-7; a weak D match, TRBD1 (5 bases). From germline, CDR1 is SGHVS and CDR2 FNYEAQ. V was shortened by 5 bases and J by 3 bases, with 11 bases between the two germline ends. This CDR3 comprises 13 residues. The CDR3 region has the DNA TGTGCCAGCAGCCCACAGGAGAGCTACGAGCAGTACGTC. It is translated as CASSPQESYEQYV.

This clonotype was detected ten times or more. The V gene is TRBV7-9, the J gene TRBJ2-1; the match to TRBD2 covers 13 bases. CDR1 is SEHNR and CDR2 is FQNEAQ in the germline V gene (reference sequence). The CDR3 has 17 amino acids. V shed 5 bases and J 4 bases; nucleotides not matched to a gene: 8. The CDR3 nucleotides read TGTGCCAGCAGCGGAGAACTAGCGGGGGGGCGATACAATGAGCAGTTCTTC. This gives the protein CASSGELAGGRYNEQFF.

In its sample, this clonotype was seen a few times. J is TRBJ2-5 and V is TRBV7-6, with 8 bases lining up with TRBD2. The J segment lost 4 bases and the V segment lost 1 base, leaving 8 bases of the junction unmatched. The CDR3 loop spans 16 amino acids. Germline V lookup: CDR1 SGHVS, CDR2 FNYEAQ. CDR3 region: CASSLVRYGRGETQYF. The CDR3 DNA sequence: TGTGCCAGCAGCTTAGTTCGTTACGGGAGGGGAGAGACCCAGTACTTC.

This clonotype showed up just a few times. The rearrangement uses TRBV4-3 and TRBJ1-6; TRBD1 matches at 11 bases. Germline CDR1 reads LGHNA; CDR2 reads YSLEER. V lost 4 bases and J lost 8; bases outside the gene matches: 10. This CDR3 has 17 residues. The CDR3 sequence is CASSPRWTGGSYSPLHF. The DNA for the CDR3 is TGCGCCAGCAGCCCCCGTTGGACAGGGGGCTCATATTCACCCCTCCACTTT.

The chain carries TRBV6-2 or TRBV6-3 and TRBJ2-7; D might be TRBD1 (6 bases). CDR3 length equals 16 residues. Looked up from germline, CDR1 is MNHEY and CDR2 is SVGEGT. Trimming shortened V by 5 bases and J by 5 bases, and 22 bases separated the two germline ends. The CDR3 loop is CASSLLGTKAKNEQYF. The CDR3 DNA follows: TGTGCCAGCAGTCTACTCGGGACAAAAGCGAAAAACGAGCAGTACTTC.

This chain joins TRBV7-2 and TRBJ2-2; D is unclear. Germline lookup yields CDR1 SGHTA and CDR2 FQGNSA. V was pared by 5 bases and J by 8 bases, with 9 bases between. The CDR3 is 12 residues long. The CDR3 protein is CASSQFSGELFF. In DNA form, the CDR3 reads TGTGCCAGCAGCCAATTCAGTGGGGAGCTGTTTTTT.

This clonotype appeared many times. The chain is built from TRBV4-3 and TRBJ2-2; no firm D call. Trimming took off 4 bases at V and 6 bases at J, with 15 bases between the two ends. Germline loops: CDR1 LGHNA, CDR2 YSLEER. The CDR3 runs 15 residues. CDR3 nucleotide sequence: TGCGCCAGCAGCCCACGACCAGTACAGTCCGGGGAGCTGTTTTTT. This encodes CASSPRPVQSGELFF.

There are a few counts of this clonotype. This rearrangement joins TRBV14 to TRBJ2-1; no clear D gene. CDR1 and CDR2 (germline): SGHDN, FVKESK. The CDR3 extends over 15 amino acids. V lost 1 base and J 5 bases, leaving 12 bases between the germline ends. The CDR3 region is CASSQVLVQNNEQFF. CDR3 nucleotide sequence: TGTGCCAGCAGCCAAGTTCTTGTACAGAACAATGAGCAGTTCTTC.

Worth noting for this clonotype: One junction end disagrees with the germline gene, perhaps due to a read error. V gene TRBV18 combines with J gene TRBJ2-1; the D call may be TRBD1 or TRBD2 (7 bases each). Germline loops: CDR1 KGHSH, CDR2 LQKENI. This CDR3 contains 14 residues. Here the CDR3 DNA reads TGTGCCAGCTCACCACAAGACTCAAACAGGGGAGGGCTCTTC. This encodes CASSPQDSNRGGLF.

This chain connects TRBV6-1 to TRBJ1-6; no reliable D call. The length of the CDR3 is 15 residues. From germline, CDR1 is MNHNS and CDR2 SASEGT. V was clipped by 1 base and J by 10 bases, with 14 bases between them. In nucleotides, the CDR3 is TGTGCCAGCAGTGAAGAAACTAGGGTTAACTCACCCCTCCACTTT. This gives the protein CASSEETRVNSPLHF.

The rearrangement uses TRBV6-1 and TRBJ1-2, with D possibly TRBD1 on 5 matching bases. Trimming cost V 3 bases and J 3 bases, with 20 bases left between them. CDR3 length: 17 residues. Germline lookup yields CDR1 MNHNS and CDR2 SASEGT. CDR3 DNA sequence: TGTGCCAGCAGTGAGTCTCCCAGGGTGCGTCTACACTATGGCTACACCTTC. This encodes CASSESPRVRLHYGYTF.

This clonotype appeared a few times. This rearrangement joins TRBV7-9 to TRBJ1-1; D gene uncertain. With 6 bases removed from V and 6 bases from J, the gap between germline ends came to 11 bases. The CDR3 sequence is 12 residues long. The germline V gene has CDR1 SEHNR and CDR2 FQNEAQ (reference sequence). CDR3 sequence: CASRLGRSEAFF. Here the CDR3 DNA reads TGTGCCAGCAGATTGGGGAGATCTGAAGCTTTCTTT.

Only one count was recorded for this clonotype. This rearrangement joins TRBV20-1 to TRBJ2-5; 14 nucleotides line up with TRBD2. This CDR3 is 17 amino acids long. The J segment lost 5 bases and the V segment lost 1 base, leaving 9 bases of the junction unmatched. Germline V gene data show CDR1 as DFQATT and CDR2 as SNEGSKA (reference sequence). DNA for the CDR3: TGCAGTGCTAGAGGGGAGACTAGCGGGGGGGCACCCGAGACCCAGTACTTC. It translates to CSARGETSGGAPETQYF.

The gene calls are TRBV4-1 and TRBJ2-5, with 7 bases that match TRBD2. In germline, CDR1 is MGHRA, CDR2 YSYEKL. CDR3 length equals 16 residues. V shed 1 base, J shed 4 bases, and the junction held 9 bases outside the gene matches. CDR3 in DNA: TGCGCCAGCAGCCAAGCGGGGAGGGGTAAAGGAGAGACCCAGTACTTC. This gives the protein CASSQAGRGKGETQYF.

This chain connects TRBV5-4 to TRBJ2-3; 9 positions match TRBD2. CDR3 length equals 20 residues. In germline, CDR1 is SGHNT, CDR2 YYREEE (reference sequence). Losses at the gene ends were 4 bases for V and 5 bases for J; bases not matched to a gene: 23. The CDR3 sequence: CASSPGGSGGPQLRGDTQYF. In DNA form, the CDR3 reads TGTGCCAGCAGCCCTGGGGGTAGCGGGGGCCCACAACTTAGAGGAGATACGCAGTATTTT.

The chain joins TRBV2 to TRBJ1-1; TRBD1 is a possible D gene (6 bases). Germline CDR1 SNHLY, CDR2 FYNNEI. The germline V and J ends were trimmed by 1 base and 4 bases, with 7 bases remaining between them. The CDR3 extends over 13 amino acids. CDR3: CASSEEGVTEAFF. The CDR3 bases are TGTGCCAGCAGTGAAGAGGGGGTCACTGAAGCTTTCTTT.